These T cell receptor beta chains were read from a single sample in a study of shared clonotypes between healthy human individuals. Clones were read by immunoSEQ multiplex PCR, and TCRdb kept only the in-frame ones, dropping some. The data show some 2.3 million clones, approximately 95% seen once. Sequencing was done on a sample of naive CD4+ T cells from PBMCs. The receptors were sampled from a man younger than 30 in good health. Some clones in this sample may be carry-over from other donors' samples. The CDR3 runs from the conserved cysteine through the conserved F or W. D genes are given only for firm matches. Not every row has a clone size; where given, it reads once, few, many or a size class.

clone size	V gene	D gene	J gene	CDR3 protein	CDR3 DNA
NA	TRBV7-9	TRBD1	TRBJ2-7	CASSLARTGRPYEQYF	TGTGCCAGCAGCTTAGCCCGGACAGGCAGACCCTACGAGCAGTACTTC
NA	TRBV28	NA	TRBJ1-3	CASSSRGNTIYF	TGTGCCAGCAGTTCAAGAGGAAACACCATATATTTT
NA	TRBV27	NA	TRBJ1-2	CASSFVGRKAGYTF	TGTGCCAGCAGTTTCGTAGGCAGGAAAGCCGGCTACACCTTC
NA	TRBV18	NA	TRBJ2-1	CASSTTQGSYNEQFF	TGTGCCAGCTCAACCACACAGGGCTCCTACAATGAGCAGTTCTTC
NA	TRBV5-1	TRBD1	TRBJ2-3	CASSRRLRQGAADTQYF	TGCGCCAGCAGCCGAAGGCTCAGACAGGGGGCGGCAGATACGCAGTATTTT
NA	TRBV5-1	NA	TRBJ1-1	CASRLMENTEAFF	TGCGCCAGCAGGCTGATGGAGAACACTGAAGCTTTCTTT
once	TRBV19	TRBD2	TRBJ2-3	CASSMGLAGADTQYF	TGTGCCAGTAGTATGGGACTAGCGGGAGCAGATACGCAGTATTTT
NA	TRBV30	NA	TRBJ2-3	CAWSEVKDTQYF	TGTGCCTGGAGTGAGGTGAAAGATACGCAGTATTTT
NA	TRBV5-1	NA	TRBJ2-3	CASSLSAGTTDTQYF	TGCGCCAGCAGCTTGTCGGCAGGCACCACAGATACGCAGTATTTT
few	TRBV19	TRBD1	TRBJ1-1	CASRTGRRMNTEAFF	TGTGCCAGTAGGACAGGGAGGCGCATGAACACTGAAGCTTTCTTT
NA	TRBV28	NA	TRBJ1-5	CATRGGAVGQPQHF	TGTGCCACCCGGGGGGGGGCCGTTGGGCAGCCCCAGCATTTT
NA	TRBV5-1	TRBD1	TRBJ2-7	CASSLGGGQGLAYEQYF	TGCGCCAGCAGCTTGGGAGGGGGACAGGGGCTAGCCTACGAGCAGTACTTC
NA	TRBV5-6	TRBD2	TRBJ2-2	CASSWGLAGAGELFF	TGTGCCAGCAGCTGGGGACTAGCTGGGGCCGGGGAGCTGTTTTTT
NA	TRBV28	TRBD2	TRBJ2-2	CASSLSGRWFGELFF	TGTGCCAGCAGTTTAAGCGGGAGATGGTTCGGGGAGCTGTTTTTT
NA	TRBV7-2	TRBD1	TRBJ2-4	CASSLGTGPFRRIQYF	TGTGCCAGCAGCTTGGGGACAGGCCCCTTCAGACGCATTCAGTACTTC
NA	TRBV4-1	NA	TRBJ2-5	CASSQVRDSQETQYF	TGCGCCAGCAGCCAAGTTAGGGATAGTCAAGAGACCCAGTACTTC
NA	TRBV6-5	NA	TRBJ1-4	CASSYSSQPNEKLFF	TGTGCCAGCAGTTACTCATCACAGCCTAATGAAAAACTGTTTTTT
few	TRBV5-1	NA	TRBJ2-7	CASSYREVGQQYF	TGCGCCAGCAGCTACAGGGAGGTCGGCCAGCAGTACTTC
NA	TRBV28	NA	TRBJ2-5	CASRDQIETQYF	TGTGCCAGCAGAGATCAGATCGAGACCCAGTACTTC
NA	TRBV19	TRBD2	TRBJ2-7	CASSMSSGRHEQYF	TGTGCCAGTAGTATGTCTAGCGGGAGACACGAGCAGTACTTC
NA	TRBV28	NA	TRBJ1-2	CASSFALGRGGYTF	TGTGCCAGCAGTTTCGCTCTGGGCAGGGGAGGCTACACCTTC
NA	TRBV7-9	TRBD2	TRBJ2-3	CASSFGGGPDTQYF	TGTGCCAGCAGCTTTGGGGGAGGGCCAGATACGCAGTATTTT
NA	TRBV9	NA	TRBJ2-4	CASSARSPPNIQYF	TGTGCCAGCAGCGCCAGATCTCCCCCCAACATTCAGTACTTC
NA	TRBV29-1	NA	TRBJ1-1	CSVEIYVGAGEAFF	TGCAGCGTTGAAATCTACGTAGGGGCGGGTGAAGCTTTCTTT
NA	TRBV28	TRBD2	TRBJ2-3	CASSSGGRTDTQYF	TGTGCCAGCTCTAGCGGAGGCCGGACAGATACGCAGTATTTT
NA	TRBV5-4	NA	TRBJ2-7	CASSSTGQTYEQYF	TGTGCCAGCAGCTCTACCGGGCAAACCTACGAGCAGTACTTC
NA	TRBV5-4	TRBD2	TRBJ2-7	CASSLGLAGGSHEQYF	TGTGCCAGCAGCTTGGGCCTAGCGGGAGGTAGTCACGAGCAGTACTTC
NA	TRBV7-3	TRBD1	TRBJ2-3	CASSSQGARGTDTQYF	TGTGCCAGCAGCTCCCAGGGGGCGAGGGGTACAGATACGCAGTATTTT